This T cell receptor beta chain was captured in a study of vaccination and CD4 T cells after COVID-19. The germline V gene has CDR1 KGHDR and CDR2 SFDVKD. The CDR3 is 14 amino acids. The V gene end was trimmed by 7 bases and the J gene end by 4 bases; junction bases not matched to a gene: 7. The Oncomine TCR Beta short-read assay was applied to DNA of cultured CD4+ T cells. CD4+ T cells were cultured, and genomic DNA was extracted from them. TCRdb fed the PCR reads into MiXCR, producing one record per CDR3 protein. The sample lists 14,000 to 15,000 distinct CDR3 sequences, about 48% seen once, with over 9% in the top ten. Details on this clonotype: The target antigen is unknown.

Treatment meaning: approximately nine-day PBMC culture with coronavirus spike peptide pools or control peptides (ViraFEST assay). The sequenced material came from CD4+ T cells from blood, cultured in vitro. This receptor was taken from a human donor who had recovered from COVID-19. This chain uses TRBV24-1 with TRBJ1-1; 8 positions agree with TRBD1. CDR3 sequence reads: CATRPRGRGTEAFF. DNA of the CDR3: TGTGCCACCAGACCCAGGGGGCGCGGCACTGAAGCTTTCTTT.